This entry lists 22 T cell receptor beta chains sequenced from one sample in a study of cytomegalovirus exposure and HLA in healthy donors. Primers for the PCR totalled 60 Vbeta and 13 Jbeta. Clones were read by immunoSEQ multiplex PCR, and TCRdb kept only the in-frame ones, dropping some. The table lists approximately 130,000 clones, around 81% of them singletons. Specimen: PBMCs. These receptors originate from a woman between 50 and 59 years old in good health and CMV-seronegative.

The rearrangement links TRBV29-1 to TRBJ2-2, with a tentative D call TRBD2 (7 bases). CDR1 SQVTM and CDR2 ANQGSEA come from the germline V gene. The CDR3 is 14 residues long. V lost 5 bases and J 2 bases, leaving 12 bases between the germline ends. This chain's CDR3 is CSVRGGVNTGELFF. The CDR3, as DNA: TGCAGCGTTAGGGGGGGGGTAAACACCGGGGAGCTGTTTTTT.

The genes are TRBV11-2 and TRBJ1-6, with TRBD1 matching 7 bases. The CDR3 extends over 14 amino acids. Trimming cost V 5 bases and J 7 bases; bases outside gene matches: 5. The germline CDR1 and CDR2 sequences are SGHAT and FQNNGV. The CDR3 DNA follows: TGTGCCAGCAGCATCACAGGGGCGAATTCACCCCTCCACTTT. This gives the protein CASSITGANSPLHF.

The gene calls are TRBV12-5 and TRBJ2-2; the match to TRBD1 covers 12 bases. Trimming at V came to 2 bases and at J to 6 bases, leaving 10 bases not matched to a gene. The CDR3 is made up of 18 amino acids. Per the germline V gene, CDR1 is LGHNT and CDR2 is FRNRAP. In DNA, the CDR3 is TGTGCTAGTGGTTTGCCACTCCGGGACAGGGGGCAGGCCGGGGAGCTGTTTTTT. Translated, it gives CASGLPLRDRGQAGELFF.

This clone showed up just a few times. The CDR3 reads CASNMGGLTNEQFF. The CDR3 DNA sequence: TGTGCCAGCAATATGGGGGGATTAACCAATGAGCAGTTCTTC. The chain has TRBV27 and TRBJ2-1; D perhaps matches TRBD2 (6 bases). The ends were cut back, 7 bases at V and 6 bases at J, with 16 bases in the middle. The germline V gene has CDR1 MNHEY and CDR2 SMNVEV (reference sequence). The CDR3 has 14 residues.

This clone was recorded a few times. The chain has TRBV6-1 and TRBJ1-1; 7 bases align to TRBD1. Germline assignment: CDR1 MNHNS and CDR2 SASEGT. V was clipped by 3 bases and J by 10 bases; unmatched bases: 11. This CDR3 has 14 residues. The CDR3 DNA follows: TGTGCCAGCAGTGAGTTGGGACAGCCGTGTTCAGCTTTCTTT. It yields the protein CASSELGQPCSAFF.

The V and J genes are TRBV27 and TRBJ1-6, with D possibly matching TRBD1 (6 bases). V was clipped by 5 bases and J by 13 bases, with 15 bases between them. CDR1 and CDR2 (germline): MNHEY, SMNVEV (reference sequence). CDR3 size: 13 residues. For the CDR3, the DNA is TGTGCCAGCAGTCAATACAGGGCCTACCCCCTCCACTTT. Amino acid sequence: CASSQYRAYPLHF.

The CDR3 bases are TGTGCCAGCGTGGCCTTCTATGGCTACACCTTC. Amino acid sequence: CASVAFYGYTF. This rearrangement joins TRBV28 to TRBJ1-2; D is unclear. Per the germline V gene, CDR1 is MDHEN and CDR2 is SYDVKM. The CDR3 contains 11 residues. V dropped 8 bases and J dropped 4 bases, with 8 bases sitting between them.

This rearrangement joins TRBV6-1 to TRBJ1-2; D is unresolved. The CDR3 length is 14 residues. The V end was cut by 7 bases, the J end by 4 bases, with 16 bases between. CDR1 is MNHNS, CDR2 SASEGT, per germline. The CDR3 loop is CASTGTQGLYGYTF. CDR3 in DNA: TGTGCCAGCACCGGAACGCAAGGACTCTATGGCTACACCTTC.

This clone was recorded only once. The chain links TRBV19 to TRBJ1-1; D is ambiguous. CDR3 size: 11 residues. Germline CDR1 reads LNHDA; CDR2 reads SQIVND (reference sequence). The germline V and J ends were trimmed by 5 bases and 8 bases, with 9 bases remaining between them. This chain's CDR3 is CASSLRIEAFF. CDR3 bases: TGTGCCAGTAGTTTGCGGATAGAAGCTTTCTTT.

The sample holds a few counts of this clone. As DNA, the CDR3 is TGTGCCAGCAGTTTAGTAGGGACTAGCGGGGTCTCCTACAATGAGCAGTTCTTC. It yields the protein CASSLVGTSGVSYNEQFF. This sequence joins TRBV27 and TRBJ2-1, with 13 bases identical to TRBD2. CDR1 MNHEY and CDR2 SMNVEV come from the germline V gene (reference sequence). The CDR3 runs to 18 residues. V dropped 2 bases and J dropped 0; count of bases not matched to a gene: 4.

This sequence joins TRBV5-1 and TRBJ2-5, with 9 bases aligning to TRBD1. J lost 5 bases, V lost 3 bases, and 2 bases had no gene match. The CDR3 has 13 residues. Germline CDR1 and CDR2: SGHRS and YFSETQ. The CDR3 DNA reads as TGCGCCAGCAGCTCCGGGACAGGGGAGACCCAGTACTTC. It encodes CASSSGTGETQYF.

A few counts support this clone. The genes are TRBV6-1 and TRBJ1-1, with 7 bases that match TRBD1. The CDR3 has 14 residues. J lost 9 bases, V lost 3 bases, and 10 bases had no gene match. The germline CDR1 and CDR2 sequences are MNHNS and SASEGT. In nucleotides, the CDR3 is TGTGCCAGCAGTGAGACAGGGAGCTATTATCAAGCTTTCTTT. It is translated as CASSETGSYYQAFF.

This clone has only one observation. The chain combines TRBV9 with TRBJ2-1; the D gene is possibly TRBD1 (5 bases). The CDR3 spans 15 residues. Trimming shortened V by 2 bases and J by 4 bases, and 13 bases separated the two germline ends. Germline CDR1 SGDLS, CDR2 YYNGEE. The CDR3 sequence: CASSVDSVVYNEQFF. CDR3 nucleotide sequence: TGTGCCAGCAGCGTCGACAGTGTCGTATACAATGAGCAGTTCTTC.

This clone was counted only a few times. This chain links TRBV6-6 with TRBJ2-3; D perhaps matches TRBD2 (5 bases). The CDR3 loop spans 15 amino acids. Germline values: CDR1 MNHNY, CDR2 SVGAGI (reference sequence). Trimming left V 0 bases short and J 6 bases short, with 13 bases between. The CDR3 coding sequence is TGTGCCAGCAGTTACTCGGGAGCCGTGAGGGATACGCAGTATTTT. Protein product: CASSYSGAVRDTQYF.

V and J are TRBV4-2 and TRBJ2-3, with a tentative D call TRBD2 (7 bases). Trimming pared 1 base from V and 0 bases from J, leaving 17 bases between. Germline CDR1 reads LGHNA; CDR2 reads YNFKEQ. The CDR3 spans 18 residues. Here the CDR3 DNA reads TGTGCCAGCAGCCAAGCGGGGGGCACGAGGGTGAGCACAGATACGCAGTATTTT. Translated: CASSQAGGTRVSTDTQYF.

This sequence joins TRBV29-1 and TRBJ2-5, with 11 positions matching TRBD2. V was pared by 6 bases and J by 1 base, with 7 bases of the junction left unmatched. This CDR3 contains 15 residues. The germline CDR1 and CDR2 sequences are SQVTM and ANQGSEA. The CDR3 nucleotides are TGCAGCGTCCACGGGACTAGCGGATCCCAAGAGACCCAGTACTTC. This codes for CSVHGTSGSQETQYF.

This sequence joins TRBV7-8 and TRBJ2-7, with TRBD2 identical over 8 bases. CDR1 is SGHVS and CDR2 is FQNEAQ in the germline V gene. With 1 base clipped from V and 4 bases from J, the junction kept 3 bases outside the gene matches. This CDR3 is built from 14 residues. The CDR3 reads CASSLGTSRYEQYF. CDR3 sequence (DNA): TGTGCCAGCAGCTTAGGGACTAGCCGGTACGAGCAGTACTTC.

This clone has more than one count but fewer than ten. The CDR3 here is CASSLTGTGPEQYV. The CDR3 bases are TGTGCCAGCAGCTTAACCGGGACAGGGCCTGAGCAGTACGTC. The V call is TRBV11-3, the J call TRBJ2-7; 9 positions agree with TRBD1. J lost 7 bases, V lost 2 bases, and 6 bases had no gene match. CDR1 and CDR2 from the germline V gene are SGHNT and YENEEA. This CDR3 region has 14 residues.

The sample holds a few counts of this clone. This rearrangement joins TRBV29-1 to TRBJ2-7; 8 bases are a match to TRBD1. V lost 4 bases and J lost 1; bases outside the gene matches: 6. Germline V lookup: CDR1 SQVTM, CDR2 ANQGSEA. The CDR3 extends over 14 amino acids. The CDR3 protein is CSVGRGQASYEQYF. The CDR3 nucleotides are TGCAGCGTTGGTAGGGGACAGGCGTCCTACGAGCAGTACTTC.

This chain uses TRBV28 with TRBJ1-1, with 9 bases that match TRBD1. Germline V gene sequence: CDR1 MDHEN, CDR2 SYDVKM. Trimming removed 4 bases from V and 6 bases from J; junction bases left unmatched: 12. This CDR3 contains 16 residues. CDR3 protein: CASSSPDRGWGAEAFF. The DNA for the CDR3 is TGTGCCAGCAGTTCCCCGGACAGGGGTTGGGGCGCTGAAGCTTTCTTT. Variable domain in full (rest from reference TRBV28 and TRBJ1-1): DVKVTQSSRYLVKRTGEKVFLECVQDMDHENMFWYRQDPGLGLRLIYFSYDVKMKEKGDIPEGYSVSREKKERFSLILESASTNQTSMYLCASSSPDRGWGAEAFFGQGTRLTVV.

The rearrangement links TRBV4-3 to TRBJ2-3, with 8 nucleotides matching TRBD1. Germline lookup yields CDR1 LGHNA and CDR2 YSLEER. The trim removed 1 base at V and 0 bases at J, leaving 6 bases unmatched. The length of the CDR3 is 17 residues. The CDR3 protein is CASSQGDRGPSTDTQYF. The CDR3 DNA is TGCGCCAGCAGCCAAGGAGACAGGGGCCCTAGCACAGATACGCAGTATTTT.

This chain connects TRBV4-3 to TRBJ1-3; tentative D call: TRBD1 (5 bases). Germline values: CDR1 LGHNA, CDR2 YSLEER. V was trimmed by 1 base and J by 0 bases, leaving 16 bases between them. The CDR3 sequence is 18 residues long. The CDR3 spells CASSQGGAGSSSGNTIYF. CDR3 coding DNA: TGCGCCAGCAGCCAAGGTGGGGCAGGGTCGAGCTCTGGAAACACCATATATTTT.